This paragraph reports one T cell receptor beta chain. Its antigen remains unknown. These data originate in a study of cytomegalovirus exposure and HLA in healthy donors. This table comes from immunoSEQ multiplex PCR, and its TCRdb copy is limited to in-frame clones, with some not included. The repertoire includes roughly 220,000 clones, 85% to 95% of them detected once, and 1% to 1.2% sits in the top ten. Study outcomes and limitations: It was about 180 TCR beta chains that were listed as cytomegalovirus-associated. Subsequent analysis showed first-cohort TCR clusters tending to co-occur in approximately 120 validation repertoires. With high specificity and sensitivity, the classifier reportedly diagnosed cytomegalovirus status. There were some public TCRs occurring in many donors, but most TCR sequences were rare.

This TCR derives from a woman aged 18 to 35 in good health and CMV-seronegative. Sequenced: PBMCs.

The CDR3 is CASSQDYETGAYGYTF. The CDR3 DNA reads TGCGCCAGCAGCCAAGATTACGAGACAGGGGCCTATGGCTACACCTTC. The chain is built from TRBV4-1 and TRBJ1-2; 8 bases line up with TRBD1. This CDR3 region has 16 residues. In germline, CDR1 is MGHRA, CDR2 YSYEKL. V trimming: 0 bases; J trimming: 4 bases; junction bases outside the gene matches: 7.